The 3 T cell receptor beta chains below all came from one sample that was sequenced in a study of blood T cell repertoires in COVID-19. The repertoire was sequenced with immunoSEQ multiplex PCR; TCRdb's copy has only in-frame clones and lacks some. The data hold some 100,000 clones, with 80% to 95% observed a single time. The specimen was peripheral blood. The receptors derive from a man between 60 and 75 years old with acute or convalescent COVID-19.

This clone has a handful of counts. CDR3 sequence reads: CASSFQVSGGYTF. In DNA form, the CDR3 reads TGTGCCAGCAGCTTCCAGGTGTCGGGAGGCTACACCTTC. The rearrangement links TRBV11-2 to TRBJ1-2; D is unresolved. CDR3 size: 13 residues. Germline V CDR1 and CDR2: SGHAT, FQNNGV. V was cut by 3 bases and J by 8 bases, with 13 bases left in between.

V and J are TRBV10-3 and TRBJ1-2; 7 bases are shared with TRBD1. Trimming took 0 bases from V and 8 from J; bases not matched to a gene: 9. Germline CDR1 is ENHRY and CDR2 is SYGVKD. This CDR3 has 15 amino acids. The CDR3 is CAISESSGGSGGYTF. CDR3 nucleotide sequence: TGTGCCATCAGTGAGTCGTCAGGGGGATCGGGAGGCTACACCTTC.

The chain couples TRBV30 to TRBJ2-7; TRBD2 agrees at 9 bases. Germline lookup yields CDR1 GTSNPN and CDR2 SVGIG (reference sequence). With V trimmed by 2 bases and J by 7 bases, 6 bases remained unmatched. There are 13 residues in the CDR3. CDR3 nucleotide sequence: TGTGCCTGGAGTAGGGGGCTAGCGGGAGAGCAGTACTTC. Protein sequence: CAWSRGLAGEQYF.